Listed below are T cell receptor beta chains from one sample, sequenced in a study of shared clonotypes between healthy human individuals. Produced via immunoSEQ multiplex PCR; TCRdb's table is partial and in-frame only. This table holds 2 million to 2.5 million clones, 90% to 96% found once. Sequencing was performed on naive CD4+ T cells sorted from blood. These receptors all come from a man aged 18 to 29 in good health. The conserved cysteine and the conserved F or W are not part of the CDR3 here.

CDR3,V,J
AWTVPRSGGYTGELF,TRBV30,TRBJ2-2
ASSLELSEKLF,TRBV7-9,TRBJ1-4
SVLARLALYEQF,TRBV29-1,TRBJ2-1
AISPQEVGNEQF,TRBV10-3,TRBJ2-1
ASSLEQGDFYGYT,TRBV7-9,TRBJ1-2
ASSPGLGTGELF,TRBV9,TRBJ2-2
ASSWGRQEPGTDTQY,TRBV5-6,TRBJ2-3
IRDRDNHYGYT,TRBV29-1,TRBJ1-2
ASSDTWGTEAF,TRBV6-1,TRBJ1-1
SVAPSGYEQY,TRBV29-1,-
ASSLRGTKGVNEQF,TRBV7-2,TRBJ2-1
ASSQPRGSQETQY,TRBV4-2,TRBJ2-5
ASSLEFASGRVSNTGELF,TRBV11-2,TRBJ2-2
ASTSTGMNTEAF,TRBV19,TRBJ1-1
ASSTRATNEKLF,TRBV7-2,TRBJ1-4
ASSLDRGNGYT,TRBV5-1,TRBJ1-2
SVEAPTNYGYT,TRBV29-1,TRBJ1-2
ASSVQGFSTDTQY,TRBV2,TRBJ2-3
ASSSQAGGGLNEQF,TRBV5-1,TRBJ2-1
ASSPTDWNEKLF,TRBV4-1,TRBJ1-4
ASSPLVGGGGYNEQF,TRBV5-4,TRBJ2-1
ASSGTGSPNTIY,TRBV6-1,TRBJ1-3
ASSFLLKQGVGELF,TRBV28,TRBJ2-2
ASSLTGMVYEQY,TRBV7-2,TRBJ2-7